Each of the 2 T cell receptor beta chains below was sequenced from the same sample in a study of lymphopenia after photon versus proton radiotherapy. TCRdb's table, derived via immunoSEQ multiplex PCR, lists solely in-frame clones and lacks some. The sample yields thousands of clones, more than 75% seen once. Sequences were derived from peripheral blood, sampled from a patient treated with photon-based radiotherapy. The receptor source for this set is a man aged 30 to 45 with gastric cancer.

The chain joins TRBV28 to TRBJ1-3, with D possibly matching TRBD1 (5 bases). The V gene lost 8 bases and the J gene lost 0 bases, with 11 bases spanning the gap. From germline, CDR1 is MDHEN and CDR2 SYDVKM. The CDR3 covers 14 residues. CDR3 protein: CASLSQGSGNTIYF. CDR3 sequence (DNA): TGTGCCAGCCTATCCCAGGGCTCTGGAAACACCATATATTTT.

A few counts support this clone. This chain connects TRBV4-3 to TRBJ2-3, with 7 bases fitting TRBD1. This CDR3 region has 15 residues. The germline gives CDR1 LGHNA, CDR2 YSLEER. V was clipped by 3 bases and J by 2 bases; unmatched bases: 5. The CDR3 sequence is CASSQQGGHTDTQYF. The CDR3 bases are TGCGCCAGCAGCCAGCAAGGGGGCCACACAGATACGCAGTATTTT.